This T cell receptor (beta chain) was identified in a study of cytomegalovirus exposure and HLA in healthy donors. Study-wide findings and caveats: The investigators catalogued under 200 TCR beta chains as cytomegalovirus-associated. The study assumed roughly uniform donor sequencing depth for presence/absence analyses.

To note about this clone: Its antigen remains unknown.

The CDR3 spans 14 residues. V lost 6 bases to trimming and J lost 10 bases; unmatched junction nucleotides: 9. Per germline, CDR1 MNHEY and CDR2 SVGAGI. 13 Jbeta primers and 60 Vbeta primers were used for the PCR. Assay: immunoSEQ multiplex PCR; the TCRdb copy retains only in-frame clones and omits some. This sample carries approximately 110,000 clones, with under 1.3% going to the ten biggest clones. The chain recombines TRBV6-5 with TRBJ1-6; the match to TRBD1 covers 7 bases. The specimen was PBMCs. This TCR was sampled from a man younger than 30 in good health and CMV-seronegative. The DNA of the CDR3 is TGTGCCAGCAGCCCCGACAGGGTAGGGTCACCCCTCCACTTT. Translated: CASSPDRVGSPLHF.